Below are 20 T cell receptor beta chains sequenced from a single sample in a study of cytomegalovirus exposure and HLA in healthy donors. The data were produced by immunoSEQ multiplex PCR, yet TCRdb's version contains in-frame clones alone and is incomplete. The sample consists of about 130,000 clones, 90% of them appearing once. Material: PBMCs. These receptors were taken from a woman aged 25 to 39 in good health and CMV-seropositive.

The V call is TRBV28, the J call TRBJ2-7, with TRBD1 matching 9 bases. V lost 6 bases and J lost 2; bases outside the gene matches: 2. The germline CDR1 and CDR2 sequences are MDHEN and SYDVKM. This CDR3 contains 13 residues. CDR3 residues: CASRGTGPYEQYF. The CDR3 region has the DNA TGTGCCAGCAGAGGGACAGGGCCCTACGAGCAGTACTTC.

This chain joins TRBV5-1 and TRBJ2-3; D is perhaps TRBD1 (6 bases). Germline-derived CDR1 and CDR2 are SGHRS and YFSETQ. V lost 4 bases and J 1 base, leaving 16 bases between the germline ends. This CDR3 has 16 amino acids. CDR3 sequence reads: CASSENTGSGTDTQYF. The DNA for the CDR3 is TGCGCCAGCAGCGAAAATACAGGGAGTGGCACAGATACGCAGTATTTT.

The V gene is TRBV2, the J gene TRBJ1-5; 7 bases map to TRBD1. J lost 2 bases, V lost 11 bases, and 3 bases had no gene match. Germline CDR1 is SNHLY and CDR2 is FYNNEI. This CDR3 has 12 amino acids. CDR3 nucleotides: TGTGCCGGAGGACAGGGCAATCAGCCCCAGCATTTT. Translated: CAGGQGNQPQHF.

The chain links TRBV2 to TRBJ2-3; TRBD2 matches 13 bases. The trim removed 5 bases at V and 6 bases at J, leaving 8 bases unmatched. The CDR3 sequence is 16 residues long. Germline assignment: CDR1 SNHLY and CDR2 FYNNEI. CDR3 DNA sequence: TGTGCCAGCAGTTCACCAACTAGCGGGGGGGACGATACGCAGTATTTT. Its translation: CASSSPTSGGDDTQYF. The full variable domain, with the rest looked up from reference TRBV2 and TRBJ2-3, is EPEVTQTPSHQVTQMGQEVILRCVPISNHLYFYWYRQILGQKVEFLVSFYNNEISEKSEIFDDQFSVERPDGSNFTLKIRSTKLEDSAMYFCASSSPTSGGDDTQYFGPGTRLTVL.

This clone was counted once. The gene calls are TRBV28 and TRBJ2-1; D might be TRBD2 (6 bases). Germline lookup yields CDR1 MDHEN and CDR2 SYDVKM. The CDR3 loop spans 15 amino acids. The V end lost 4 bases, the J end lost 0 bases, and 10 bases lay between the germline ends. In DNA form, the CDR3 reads TGTGCCAGCAGTTCCCTCGGGAGCTCCTACAATGAGCAGTTCTTC. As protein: CASSSLGSSYNEQFF.

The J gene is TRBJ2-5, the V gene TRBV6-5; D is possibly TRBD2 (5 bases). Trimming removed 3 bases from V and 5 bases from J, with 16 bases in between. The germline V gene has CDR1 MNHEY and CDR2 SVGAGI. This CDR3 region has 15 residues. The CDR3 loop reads CASSYLQPTGETQYF. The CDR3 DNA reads TGTGCCAGCAGTTATCTCCAACCGACGGGGGAGACCCAGTACTTC.

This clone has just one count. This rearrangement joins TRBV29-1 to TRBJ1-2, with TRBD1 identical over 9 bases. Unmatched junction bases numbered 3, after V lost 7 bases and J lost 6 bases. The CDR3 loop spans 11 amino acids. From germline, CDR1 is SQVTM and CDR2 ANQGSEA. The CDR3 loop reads CSGGTGNGYTF. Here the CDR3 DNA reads TGCAGCGGGGGGACAGGGAATGGCTACACCTTC.

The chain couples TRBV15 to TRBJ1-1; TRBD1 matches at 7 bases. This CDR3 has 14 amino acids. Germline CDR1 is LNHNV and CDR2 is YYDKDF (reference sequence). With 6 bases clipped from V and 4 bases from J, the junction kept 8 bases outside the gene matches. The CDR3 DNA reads TGTGCCACCAGTTATAGACAGGGTAGCACTGAAGCTTTCTTT. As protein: CATSYRQGSTEAFF.

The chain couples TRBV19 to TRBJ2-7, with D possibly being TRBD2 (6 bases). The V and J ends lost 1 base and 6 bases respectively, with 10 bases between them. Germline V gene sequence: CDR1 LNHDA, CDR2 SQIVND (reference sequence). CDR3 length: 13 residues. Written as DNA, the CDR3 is TGTGCCAGTAGTATAGGACTAGACCTCGAGCAGTACTTC. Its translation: CASSIGLDLEQYF.

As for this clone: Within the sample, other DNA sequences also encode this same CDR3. CDR3 nucleotides: TGTGCCAGTAGTGACAGGGGATACGAGCAGTACTTC. This encodes CASSDRGYEQYF. This rearrangement joins TRBV19 to TRBJ2-7; TRBD1 agrees at 8 bases. Unmatched junction bases numbered 1, after V lost 5 bases and J lost 4 bases. The CDR3 length is 12 residues. Germline V gene lookup returns CDR1 LNHDA and CDR2 SQIVND (reference sequence).

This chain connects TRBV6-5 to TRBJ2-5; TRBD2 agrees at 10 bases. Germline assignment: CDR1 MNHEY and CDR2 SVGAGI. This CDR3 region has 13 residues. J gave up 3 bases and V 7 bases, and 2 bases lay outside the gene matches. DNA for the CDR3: TGTGCCAGCATTGGACTAGCGGAAGAGACCCAGTACTTC. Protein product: CASIGLAEETQYF.

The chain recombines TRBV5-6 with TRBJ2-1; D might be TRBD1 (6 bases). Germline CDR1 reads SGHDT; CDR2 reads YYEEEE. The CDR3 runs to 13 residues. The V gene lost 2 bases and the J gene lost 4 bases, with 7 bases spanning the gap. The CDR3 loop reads CASSLGQYNEQFF. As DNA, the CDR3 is TGTGCCAGCAGCTTAGGACAGTACAATGAGCAGTTCTTC.

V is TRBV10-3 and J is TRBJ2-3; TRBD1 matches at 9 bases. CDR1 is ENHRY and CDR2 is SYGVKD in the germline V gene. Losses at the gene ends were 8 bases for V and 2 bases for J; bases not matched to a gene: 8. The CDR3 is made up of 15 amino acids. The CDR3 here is CAIGGRDRATDTQYF. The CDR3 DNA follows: TGTGCCATCGGGGGTAGGGACAGGGCCACAGATACGCAGTATTTT.

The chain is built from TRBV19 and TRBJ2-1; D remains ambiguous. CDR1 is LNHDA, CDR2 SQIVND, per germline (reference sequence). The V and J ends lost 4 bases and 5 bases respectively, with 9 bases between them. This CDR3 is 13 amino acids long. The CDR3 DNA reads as TGTGCCAGTAGTACCGGGTCTCACAATGAGCAGTTCTTC. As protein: CASSTGSHNEQFF.

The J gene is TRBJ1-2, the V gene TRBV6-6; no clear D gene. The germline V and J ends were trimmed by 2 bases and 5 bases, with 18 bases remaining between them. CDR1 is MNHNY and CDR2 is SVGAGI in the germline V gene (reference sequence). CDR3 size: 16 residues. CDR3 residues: CASSYVVVLGRYGYTF. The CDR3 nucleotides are TGTGCCAGCAGTTACGTCGTCGTCCTGGGGAGGTATGGCTACACCTTC.

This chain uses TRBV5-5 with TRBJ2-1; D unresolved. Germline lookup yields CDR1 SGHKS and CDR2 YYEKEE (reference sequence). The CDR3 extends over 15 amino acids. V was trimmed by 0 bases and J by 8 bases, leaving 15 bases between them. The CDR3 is CASSLGAWVGDEQFF. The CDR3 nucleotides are TGTGCCAGCAGCTTGGGGGCGTGGGTTGGCGATGAGCAGTTCTTC.

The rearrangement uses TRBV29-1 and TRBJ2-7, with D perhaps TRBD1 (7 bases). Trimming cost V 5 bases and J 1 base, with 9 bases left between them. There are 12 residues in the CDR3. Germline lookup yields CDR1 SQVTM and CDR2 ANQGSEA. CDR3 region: CSVSGGSYEQYF. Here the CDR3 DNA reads TGCAGCGTTTCAGGGGGGTCCTACGAGCAGTACTTC.

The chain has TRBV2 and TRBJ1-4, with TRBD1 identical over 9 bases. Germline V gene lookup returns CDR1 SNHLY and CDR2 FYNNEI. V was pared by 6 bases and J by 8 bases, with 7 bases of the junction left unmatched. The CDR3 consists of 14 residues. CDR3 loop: CASRPGQGNEKLFF. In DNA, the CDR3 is TGTGCCAGCAGGCCGGGACAGGGCAACGAAAAACTGTTTTTT.

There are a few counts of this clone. In DNA form, the CDR3 reads TGTGCCAGCAGTTACTCAACAGCAGTAGGTGGCTACACCTTC. Residues: CASSYSTAVGGYTF. The chain is built from TRBV6-5 and TRBJ1-2; D unresolved. V shed 0 bases and J shed 7 bases, with 12 bases lying between them. The germline V gene has CDR1 MNHEY and CDR2 SVGAGI. CDR3 length: 14 amino acids.

The CDR3 DNA sequence: TGTGCCAGCAGTACCGCCCGAAGGGGGAATAATGAGCAGTTCTTC. Amino acid sequence: CASSTARRGNNEQFF. The chain combines TRBV28 with TRBJ2-1; D is possibly TRBD1 (6 bases). This CDR3 has 15 amino acids. Trimming stripped 5 bases from V and 7 bases from J, with 18 bases between. CDR1 and CDR2 from the germline V gene are MDHEN and SYDVKM.